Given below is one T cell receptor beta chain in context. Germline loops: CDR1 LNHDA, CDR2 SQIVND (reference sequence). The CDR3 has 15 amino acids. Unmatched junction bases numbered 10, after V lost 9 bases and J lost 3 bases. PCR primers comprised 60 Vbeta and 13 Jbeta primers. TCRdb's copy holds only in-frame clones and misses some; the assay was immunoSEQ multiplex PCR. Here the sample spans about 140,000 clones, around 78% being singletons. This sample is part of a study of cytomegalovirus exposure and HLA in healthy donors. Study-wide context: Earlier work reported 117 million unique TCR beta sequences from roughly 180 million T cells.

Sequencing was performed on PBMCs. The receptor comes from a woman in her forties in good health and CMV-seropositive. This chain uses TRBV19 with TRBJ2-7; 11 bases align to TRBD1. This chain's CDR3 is CASRLRTGGNYEQYF. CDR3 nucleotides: TGTGCCAGCCGACTCCGGACAGGGGGCAACTACGAGCAGTACTTC.